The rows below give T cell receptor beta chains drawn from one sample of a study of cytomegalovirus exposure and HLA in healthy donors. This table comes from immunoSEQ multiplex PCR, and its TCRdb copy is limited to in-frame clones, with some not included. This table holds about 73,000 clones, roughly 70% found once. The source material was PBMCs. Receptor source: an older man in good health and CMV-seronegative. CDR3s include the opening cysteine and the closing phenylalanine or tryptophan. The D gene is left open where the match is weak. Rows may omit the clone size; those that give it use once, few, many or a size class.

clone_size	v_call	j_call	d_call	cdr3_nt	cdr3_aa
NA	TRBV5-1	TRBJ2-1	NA	TGCGCCAGCAGCCGCCAGGGTAGGAATGAGCAGTTCTTC	CASSRQGRNEQFF
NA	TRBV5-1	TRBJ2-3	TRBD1	TGCGCCAGCAGCGTGACAGGGGGATACACAGATACGCAGTATTTT	CASSVTGGYTDTQYF
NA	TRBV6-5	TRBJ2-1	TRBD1	TGTGCCAGCAGTTACCAGGGGGCAGGGAACTACAATGAGCAGTTCTTC	CASSYQGAGNYNEQFF
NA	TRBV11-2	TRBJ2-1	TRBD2	TGTGCCAGCAGCTTAGCCAGCCAGCGGGGGGCTCGTGGTGTTGAGCAGTTCTTC	CASSLASQRGARGVEQFF
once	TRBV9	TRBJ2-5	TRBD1	TGTGCCAGCAGCGTGTGGACAGGGGCGATGGAGACCCAGTACTTC	CASSVWTGAMETQYF
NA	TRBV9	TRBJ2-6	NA	TGTGCCAGCAGCGTAGAGCTTTCTGGGGCCAACGTCCTGGCTTTC	CASSVELSGANVLAF
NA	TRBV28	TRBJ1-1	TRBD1	TGTGCCACTCCTCTGGGACAGGGTAACACTGAAGCTTTCTTT	CATPLGQGNTEAFF
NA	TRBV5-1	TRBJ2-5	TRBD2	TGCGCCAGCAGCGTGGGGGCTAGCGGGGGAGAGACCCAGTACTTC	CASSVGASGGETQYF
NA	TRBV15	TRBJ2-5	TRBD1	TGTGCCACCAGCAGACCCCGGACAGGGGGACACCAAGAGACCCAGTACTTC	CATSRPRTGGHQETQYF
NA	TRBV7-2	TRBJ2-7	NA	TGTGCCAGCAGCCCTATGGGCGGGGCCTCCTACGAGCAGTACTTC	CASSPMGGASYEQYF
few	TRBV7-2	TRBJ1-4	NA	TGTGCCAGCAGCTTACTTCCAGTTGTAAAACTGTTTTTT	CASSLLPVVKLFF
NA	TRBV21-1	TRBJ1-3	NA	TGTGCCAGCAGCAAAAACGAGGGACAGAGCTCTGGAAACACCATATATTTT	CASSKNEGQSSGNTIYF
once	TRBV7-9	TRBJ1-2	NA	TGTTCCAGCAGCTTAGGACTGGACAGCCTTAACTATGGCTACACCTTC	CSSSLGLDSLNYGYTF
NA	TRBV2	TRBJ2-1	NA	TGTGCCAGCAGCTTATCCCTCGGCGGAAACAATGAGCAGTTCTTC	CASSLSLGGNNEQFF
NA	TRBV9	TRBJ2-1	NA	TGTGCCAGCAGCGAACGAGGGAACGAGCAGTTCTTC	CASSERGNEQFF
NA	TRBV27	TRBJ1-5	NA	TGTGCCAGCAGTTTCACTCTATCCCAGCCCCAGCATTTT	CASSFTLSQPQHF
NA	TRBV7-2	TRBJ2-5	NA	TGTGCCAGCAGCTTAGGTCGCCGACAGTATCTCCAAGAGACCCAGTACTTC	CASSLGRRQYLQETQYF
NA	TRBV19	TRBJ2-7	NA	TGTGCCAGTAGTACTCACAGCATCTACGAGCAGTACTTC	CASSTHSIYEQYF
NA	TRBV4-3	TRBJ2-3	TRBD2	TGCGCCAGCAGCCGAGATAGCGGGAGCCCCGATACGCAGTATTTT	CASSRDSGSPDTQYF
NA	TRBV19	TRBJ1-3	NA	TGTGCCAGTAGTAAACAGGGATCTGGAAACACCATATATTTT	CASSKQGSGNTIYF
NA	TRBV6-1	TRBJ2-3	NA	TGTGCCAGCAGTACTGGGCGCGGGAACACAGATACGCAGTATTTT	CASSTGRGNTDTQYF
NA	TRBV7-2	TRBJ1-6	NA	TGTGCCAGCAGCTTACTGGAGTCCAATTCACCCCTCCACTTT	CASSLLESNSPLHF
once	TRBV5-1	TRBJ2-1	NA	TGCGCCAGCAGCTTGGGGGCCGGCGGCAGGGCGAATGAGCAGTTCTTC	CASSLGAGGRANEQFF
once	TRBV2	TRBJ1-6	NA	TGTGCCAGCAAACAGGCGGTAGATAATTCACCCCTCCACTTT	CASKQAVDNSPLHF
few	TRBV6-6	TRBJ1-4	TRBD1	TGTGCCAGCATTATCGGGGACAGGGTGGGAGAAAAACTGTTTTTT	CASIIGDRVGEKLFF
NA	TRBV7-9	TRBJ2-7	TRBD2	TGTTCCAGCAGCCCTTTTGGGAGGGAACCGTACTTC	CSSSPFGREPYF
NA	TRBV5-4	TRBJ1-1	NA	TGTGCCAGCAGCTTGGAAGGAGTTAGGGGCACTGAAGCTTTCTTT	CASSLEGVRGTEAFF
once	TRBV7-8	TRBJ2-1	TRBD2	TGTGCCAGCAGCTCAACCGGGACTAGCGGGGGGTACAATGAGCAGTTCTTC	CASSSTGTSGGYNEQFF
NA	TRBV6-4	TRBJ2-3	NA	TGTGCCAGCAGTGAGAGGGATTCAGATACGCAGTATTTT	CASSERDSDTQYF
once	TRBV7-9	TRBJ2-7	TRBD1	TGTGCCAGCAGCTACTCCGGGACAGCCATTCCACCCTACGAGCAGTACTTC	CASSYSGTAIPPYEQYF
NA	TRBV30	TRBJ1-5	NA	TGTGCCTGGAGTGTAGCGGGGAAGCAGCCCCAGCATTTT	CAWSVAGKQPQHF
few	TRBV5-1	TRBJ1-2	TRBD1	TGCGCCAGCAGCTTCGGGACAGAGGCGGATGGCTACACCTTC	CASSFGTEADGYTF
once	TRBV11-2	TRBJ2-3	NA	TGTGCCAGCAGCCAGCAGGGGTTAAGCACAGATACGCAGTATTTT	CASSQQGLSTDTQYF
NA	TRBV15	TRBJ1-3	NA	TGTGCCACCAGCAGAGATCCGGGGGCTGGAAACACCATATATTTT	CATSRDPGAGNTIYF
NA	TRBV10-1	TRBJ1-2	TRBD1	TGCGCCAGCAGTGAAGGTACAGGGGGCGATCGGAATGGCTACACCTTC	CASSEGTGGDRNGYTF
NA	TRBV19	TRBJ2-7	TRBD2	TGTGCCAGTAGTATAAGGCTAGCGGGACTCTACGAGCAGTACTTC	CASSIRLAGLYEQYF
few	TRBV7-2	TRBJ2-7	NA	TGTGCCAGCAGCTTACTTGGCGGAGCCTACGAGCAGTACTTC	CASSLLGGAYEQYF
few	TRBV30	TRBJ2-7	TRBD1	TGTGCCCAGAGGAGCAGGGGGCCCTACGAGCAGTACTTC	CAQRSRGPYEQYF
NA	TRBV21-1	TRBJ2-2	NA	TGTGCCAGCAGCACCGGGACTAGCGGGAGATACACCGGGGAGCTGTTTTTT	CASSTGTSGRYTGELFF
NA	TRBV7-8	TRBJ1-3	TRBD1	TGTGCCAGCAGCTTAGTAGCAGGGGGCGTCGGAAACACCATATATTTT	CASSLVAGGVGNTIYF
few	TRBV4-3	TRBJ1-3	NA	TGCGCCAGCAGCCAAGTCATTGGGCAGGTTGGAAACACCATATATTTT	CASSQVIGQVGNTIYF
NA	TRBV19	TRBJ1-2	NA	TGTGCCAGTAACGGAGAGTTCTATGGCTACACCTTC	CASNGEFYGYTF
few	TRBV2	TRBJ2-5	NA	TGTGCCAGCAGTTTGGGACTCGGGCGGGAGACCCAGTACTTC	CASSLGLGRETQYF
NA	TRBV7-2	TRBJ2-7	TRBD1	TGTGCCAGCAGCTTAGCTTCTGGGGACAGCACCTACGAGCAGTACTTC	CASSLASGDSTYEQYF
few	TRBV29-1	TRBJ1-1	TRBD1	TGCAGCGTTGAGGGACAGATGAACACTGAAGCTTTCTTT	CSVEGQMNTEAFF
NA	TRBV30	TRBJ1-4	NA	TGTGCCTGGAGTGCCTCCGCGGAAAAACTGTTTTTT	CAWSASAEKLFF
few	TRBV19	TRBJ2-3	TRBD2	TGTGCCAGTAGCCGTGGACTAGCGGGAGGACGCCAGGGAGATACGCAGTATTTT	CASSRGLAGGRQGDTQYF
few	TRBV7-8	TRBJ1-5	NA	TGTGCCAGCAGCTTGGCCACAGGGATAGGCCAGCCCCAGCATTTT	CASSLATGIGQPQHF
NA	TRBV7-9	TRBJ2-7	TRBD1	TGTGCCAGCAGCAGAACCCCCGGGACAGTGACCTACGAGCAGTACTTC	CASSRTPGTVTYEQYF
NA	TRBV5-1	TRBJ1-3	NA	TGCGCCAGCAGCTCCGTGGGCCAGGCTACCTCTGGAAACACCATATATTTT	CASSSVGQATSGNTIYF
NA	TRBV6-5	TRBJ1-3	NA	TGTGCCAGCAGTTACTCAAGACAGCTCTCTGGAAACACCATATATTTT	CASSYSRQLSGNTIYF
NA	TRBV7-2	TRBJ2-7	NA	TGTGCCAGCAGCCCCGTTGGGGACACCTACGAGCAGTACTTC	CASSPVGDTYEQYF
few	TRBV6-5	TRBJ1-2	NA	TGTGCCAGCAGCTCTTACAGGGTAGCGACCTATGGCTACACCTTC	CASSSYRVATYGYTF
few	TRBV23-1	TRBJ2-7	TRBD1	TGCGCCAGCAGTCCTGACAGGGGGCCCATCCGATACGAGCAGTACTTC	CASSPDRGPIRYEQYF
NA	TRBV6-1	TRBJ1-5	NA	TGTGCCAGCAGTGAATTAGGGGGCAATCAGCCCCAGCATTTT	CASSELGGNQPQHF
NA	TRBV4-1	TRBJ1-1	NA	TGCGCCAGCAGCCCGGGCCAGGGAGGAGCTTTCTTT	CASSPGQGGAFF
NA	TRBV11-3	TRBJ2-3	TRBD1	TGTGCCAGCAGCTTGGGACAGGGGACAGATACGCAGTATTTT	CASSLGQGTDTQYF
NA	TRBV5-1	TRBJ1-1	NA	TGCGCCAGCAGCCAATATCTACAGGGTCGGGTAAACACTGAAGCTTTCTTT	CASSQYLQGRVNTEAFF
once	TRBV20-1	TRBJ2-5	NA	TGCAGTGGGCAGGGTCAAGAGACCCAGTACTTC	CSGQGQETQYF